One and the same sample provided the 3 T cell receptor beta chains below, sequenced in a study of T cells after yellow fever vaccination. A single record per CDR3 protein comes from TCRdb applying MiXCR to the 5' RACE reads. The sample consists of about 110,000 distinct CDR3 sequences, 7% to 8.5% of them appearing once. The input for sequencing was CD8+ T cells sorted from PBMCs, taken 45 days after the yellow fever booster vaccination. Receptor source: a man aged 30 to 39 who received the YFV17D yellow fever vaccine.

In this sample, this clonotype turned up many times. The gene calls are TRBV7-3 and TRBJ1-1, with TRBD1 matching over 7 bases. This CDR3 is 15 amino acids long. From germline, CDR1 is SGHTA and CDR2 FQGTGA. The trim removed 3 bases at V and 1 base at J, leaving 5 bases unmatched. The CDR3 region has the DNA TGTGCCAGCAGCTTGACAGGGAACCAGAACACTGAAGCTTTCTTT. It is translated as CASSLTGNQNTEAFF.

As for this clonotype: A much more abundant neighbour one base away suggests this may be a read error. The J gene is TRBJ2-5, the V gene TRBV12-3 or TRBV12-4; D possibly corresponds to TRBD1 (7 bases). The CDR3 has 20 residues. V was clipped by 3 bases and J by 6 bases, with 32 bases between them. The CDR3 spells CASSFRRFRERGLIVQTQYF. The CDR3 DNA is TGTGCCAGCAGTTTCAGACGATTCCGGGAGAGGGGGCTCATTGTCCAGACCCAGTACTTC.

This clonotype was observed many times. J is TRBJ2-1 and V is TRBV4-3; either TRBD1 or TRBD2 may fit D (6 bases each). Germline CDR1 is LGHNA and CDR2 is YSLEER. This CDR3 has 14 amino acids. Trimming pared 0 bases from V and 7 bases from J, leaving 10 bases between. The DNA for the CDR3 is TGCGCCAGCAGCCAAGATGGGGGGCCAAATGAGCAGTTCTTC. Encoded protein: CASSQDGGPNEQFF.